The source of this TCR beta chain is a study of technical replicates of blood from a handful of donors (dated by TCRdb to 2017 to 2019). The method behind the library was the immunoSEQ multiplex PCR assay. As stored in TCRdb, this immuneACCESS dataset retains in-frame rearrangements with V and J assigned. A fraction of the clones does not appear; measured against another copy, unresolved V genes explain less than half of the discrepancy, and the remainder lacks a known reason. Present in this sample are tens of thousands of clones, around nine tenths of which were seen just once. The ten largest clones capture roughly 4.9% of the sample. This clone was counted a single time. Its antigen is unknown. Base quality data are lacking; no much larger clone is found one base away. The sequenced sample was PBMCs. The TCR was taken from a human donor in good health. Some clones in this sample may be carry-over from other donors' samples.

The CDR3 sequence is CASSTLAGPYNEQFF. The bases read TGTGCCAGCAGCACCCTAGCGGGACCGTACAATGAGCAGTTCTTC. The rearranged segments are TRBV13 and TRBJ2-1, and 9 bases in between align with TRBD2. CDR1 and CDR2 are drawn from the germline V gene (reference sequence): PRHDT, FYEKMQ. The CDR3 spans 15 residues, from the cysteine through the phenylalanine. Just CDR3 DNA is preserved here, 45 bases in frame from base 1. Trimming leaves V shorter by 5 bases and J shorter by 4 bases, with the junction holding 6 bases beyond the gene matches.